This T cell receptor beta chain was sequenced for a study of cytomegalovirus exposure and HLA in healthy donors. This CDR3 contains 13 residues. A multiplex PCR was run with 60 Vbeta primers and 13 Jbeta primers. TCRdb's table, derived via immunoSEQ multiplex PCR, lists solely in-frame clones and lacks some. The data contain 65,000 to 100,000 clones, over 60% of them seen just once; the ten biggest clones take up 2.5% to 3.5%. J is TRBJ1-1 and V is TRBV21-1; the table assigns TRBD1, which was not confirmed against the DNA. TRBV21-1 is tagged as a pseudogene. The source is a man aged 35-49 years in good health and CMV-seronegative. Sample: PBMCs. This CDR3 reads CASSGTGKTEAFF. The CDR3, as DNA: TGTGCCAGCAGCGGGACAGGGAAGACTGAAGCTTTCTTT.